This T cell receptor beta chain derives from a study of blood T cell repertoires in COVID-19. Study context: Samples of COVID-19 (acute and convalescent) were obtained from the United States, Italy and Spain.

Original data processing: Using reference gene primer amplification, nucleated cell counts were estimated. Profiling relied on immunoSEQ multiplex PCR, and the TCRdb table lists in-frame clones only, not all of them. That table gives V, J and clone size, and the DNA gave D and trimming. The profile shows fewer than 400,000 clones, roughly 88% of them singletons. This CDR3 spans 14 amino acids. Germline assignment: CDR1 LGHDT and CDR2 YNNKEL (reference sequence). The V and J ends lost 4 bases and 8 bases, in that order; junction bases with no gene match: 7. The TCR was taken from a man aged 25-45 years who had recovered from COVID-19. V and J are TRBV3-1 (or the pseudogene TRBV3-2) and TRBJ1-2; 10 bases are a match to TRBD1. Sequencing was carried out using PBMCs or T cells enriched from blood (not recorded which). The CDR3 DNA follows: TGTGCCAGCAGCCCCCGGGACAGGGGATACGGCTACACCTTC. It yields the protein CASSPRDRGYGYTF.